The next 9 T cell receptor beta chains were all read from a single sample in a study of T-cell reconstitution after alpha-beta-depleted transplantation in children. Construction of the TCRbeta library involved unique molecular identifiers. TCRdb called the PCR reads again in MiXCR, with one record for every CDR3 protein. The table has about 500,000 distinct CDR3 sequences, approximately 32% seen once; the top ten hold around 2.5%. The sequenced sample was PBMCs from the stem cell graft donor, obtained from the stem cell graft. These receptors were collected from a human donor who donated a stem cell graft to a child with aplastic anemia.

A few counts support this clonotype. This chain connects TRBV28 to TRBJ1-5; possibly TRBD1 for D (5 bases). The germline V and J ends were trimmed by 11 bases and 0 bases, with 8 bases remaining between them. Germline V CDR1 and CDR2: MDHEN, SYDVKM. This CDR3 contains 12 residues. The CDR3 DNA sequence: TGTGCCGGGACCAATAGCAATCAGCCCCAGCATTTT. Protein: CAGTNSNQPQHF. Combining the CDR3 with reference TRBV28 and TRBJ1-5 gives the whole variable domain DVKVTQSSRYLVKRTGEKVFLECVQDMDHENMFWYRQDPGLGLRLIYFSYDVKMKEKGDIPEGYSVSREKKERFSLILESASTNQTSMYLCAGTNSNQPQHFGDGTRLSIL.

This clonotype was detected a few times. The J gene is TRBJ2-3, the V gene TRBV20-1, with 7 bases that match TRBD2. The ends lost 4 bases at V and 2 bases at J; junction bases unmatched: 6. The CDR3 sequence is 14 residues long. Germline-derived CDR1 and CDR2 are DFQATT and SNEGSKA (reference sequence). CDR3 DNA: TGCAGTGCTACCCATAGCGGGTTCACAGATACGCAGTATTTT. It specifies CSATHSGFTDTQYF.

This clonotype turned up a few times. The chain is built from TRBV7-8 and TRBJ1-4; D gene unclear. The CDR3 is made up of 17 amino acids. Germline-derived CDR1 and CDR2 are SGHVS and FQNEAQ. Trimming removed 2 bases at V and 0 bases at J, with 13 bases between. Here the CDR3 DNA reads TGTGCCAGCAGCTTACTCCCTGGCGCGACAACTAATGAAAAACTGTTTTTT. Amino acid sequence: CASSLLPGATTNEKLFF.

V gene TRBV6-2 or TRBV6-3 combines with J gene TRBJ2-7, with no clear D. The V and J ends lost 2 bases and 4 bases respectively, with 9 bases between them. The germline V gene has CDR1 MNHEY and CDR2 SVGEGT. CDR3 length: 13 residues. The CDR3 bases are TGTGCCAGCAGTTACGTGGCGGAATACGAGCAGTACGTC. Protein: CASSYVAEYEQYV.

J is TRBJ1-1 and V is TRBV9; TRBD1 aligns across 8 bases. Germline CDR1 reads SGDLS; CDR2 reads YYNGEE. The CDR3 length is 15 residues. Trimming took 4 bases from V and 0 from J; bases not matched to a gene: 5. In DNA, the CDR3 is TGTGCCAGCAGCCCTTCGGACAGGGTGAACACTGAAGCTTTCTTT. Protein: CASSPSDRVNTEAFF.

The chain links TRBV30 to TRBJ2-5; D possibly corresponds to TRBD2 (5 bases). This CDR3 region has 15 residues. With 0 bases removed from V and 2 bases from J, the gap between germline ends came to 13 bases. The V gene's germline CDR1 is GTSNPN and CDR2 SVGIG (reference sequence). DNA of the CDR3: TGTGCCTGGAGTGTAGGCGGGTTCAGGCAAGAGACCCAGTACTTC. As protein: CAWSVGGFRQETQYF.

The chain carries TRBV9 and TRBJ1-6; no definite D call. Germline V CDR1 and CDR2: SGDLS, YYNGEE. V was clipped by 2 bases and J by 4 bases, with 13 bases between them. CDR3 length equals 16 residues. This CDR3 reads CASSVHGQLYNSPLHF. CDR3 coding DNA: TGTGCCAGCAGCGTGCACGGCCAACTATATAATTCACCCCTCCACTTT.

This chain links TRBV3-1 with TRBJ2-2; D is tentatively TRBD1 or TRBD2 (5 bases each). V gave up 1 base and J gave up 4 bases, with 13 bases separating them. This CDR3 comprises 16 residues. CDR1 is LGHDT, CDR2 YNNKEL, per germline (reference sequence). The CDR3 sequence is CASSQARGAGTGELFF. For the CDR3, the DNA is TGTGCCAGCAGCCAAGCGAGAGGGGCGGGCACCGGGGAGCTGTTTTTT. The full variable domain, rest sourced from reference TRBV3-1 and TRBJ2-2, is DTAVSQTPKYLVTQMGNDKSIKCEQNLGHDTMYWYKQDSKKFLKIMFSYNNKELIINETVPNRFSPKSPDKAHLNLHINSLELGDSAVYFCASSQARGAGTGELFFGEGSRLTVL.

This chain connects TRBV5-1 to TRBJ2-1; the match to TRBD2 covers 7 bases. Trimming took 1 base from V and 6 from J; bases not matched to a gene: 4. The CDR3 extends over 14 amino acids. CDR1 is SGHRS and CDR2 is YFSETQ in the germline V gene. CDR3 in amino acids: CASSLRLALNEQFF. CDR3 DNA sequence: TGCGCCAGCAGCTTGAGACTAGCACTCAATGAGCAGTTCTTC.